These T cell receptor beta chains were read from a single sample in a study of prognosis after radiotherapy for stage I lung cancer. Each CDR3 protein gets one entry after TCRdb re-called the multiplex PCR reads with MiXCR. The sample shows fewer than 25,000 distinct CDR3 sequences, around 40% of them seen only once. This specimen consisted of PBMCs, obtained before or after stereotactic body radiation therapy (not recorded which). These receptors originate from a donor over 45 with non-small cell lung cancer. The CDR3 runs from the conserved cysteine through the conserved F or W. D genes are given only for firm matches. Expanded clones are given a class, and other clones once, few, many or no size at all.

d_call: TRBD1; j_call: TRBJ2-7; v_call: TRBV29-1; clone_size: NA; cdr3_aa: CSVGGTGYEQYF; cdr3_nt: TGCAGCGTTGGGGGGACAGGGTACGAGCAGTACTTC
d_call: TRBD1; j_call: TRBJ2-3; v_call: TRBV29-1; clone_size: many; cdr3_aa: CSVDAGTGTDTQYF; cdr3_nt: TGCAGCGTTGATGCCGGGACAGGCACAGATACGCAGTATTTT
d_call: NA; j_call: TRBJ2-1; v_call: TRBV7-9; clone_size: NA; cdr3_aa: CASSRAQIRNEQFF; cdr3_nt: TGTGCCAGCAGCCGGGCCCAAATCCGGAATGAGCAGTTCTTC
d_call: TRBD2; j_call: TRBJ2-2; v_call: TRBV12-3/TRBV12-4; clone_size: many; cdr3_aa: CASSPPRLAATGELFF; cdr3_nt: TGTGCCAGCAGTCCACCACGACTAGCGGCCACCGGGGAGCTGTTTTTT
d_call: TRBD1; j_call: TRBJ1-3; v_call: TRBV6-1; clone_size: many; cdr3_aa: CASKTGQSSGNTIYF; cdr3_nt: TGTGCCAGCAAGACGGGACAGAGCTCTGGAAACACCATATATTTT
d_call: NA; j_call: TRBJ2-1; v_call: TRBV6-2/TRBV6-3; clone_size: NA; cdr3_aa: CASSYPADNEQFF; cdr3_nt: TGTGCCAGCAGTTACCCAGCTGACAATGAGCAGTTCTTC
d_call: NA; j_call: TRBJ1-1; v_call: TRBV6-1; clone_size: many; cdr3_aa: CASRDPGFRAFF; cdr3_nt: TGTGCCAGCAGGGATCCTGGTTTCCGAGCTTTCTTT
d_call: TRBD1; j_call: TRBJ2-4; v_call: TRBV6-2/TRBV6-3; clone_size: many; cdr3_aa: CASSTDRGRGNIQYF; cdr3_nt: TGTGCCAGCAGCACGGACAGGGGGCGGGGAAACATTCAGTACTTC
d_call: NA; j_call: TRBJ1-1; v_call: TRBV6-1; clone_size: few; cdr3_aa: CASSENRNTEAFF; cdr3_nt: TGTGCCAGCAGTGAAAATCGGAACACTGAAGCTTTCTTT
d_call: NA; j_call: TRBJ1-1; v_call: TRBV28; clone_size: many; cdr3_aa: CASTPDLLNTEAFF; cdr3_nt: TGTGCCAGCACCCCAGATCTCCTGAACACTGAAGCTTTCTTT
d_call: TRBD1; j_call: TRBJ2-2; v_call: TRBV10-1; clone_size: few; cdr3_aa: CASSDRVNTGELFF; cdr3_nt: TGCGCCAGTTCAGACAGGGTGAACACCGGGGAGCTGTTTTTT
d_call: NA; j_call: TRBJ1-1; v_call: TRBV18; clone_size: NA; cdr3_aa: CASSPALVIMNTEAFF; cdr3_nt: TGTGCCAGCTCACCGGCCTTAGTTATTATGAACACTGAAGCTTTCTTT
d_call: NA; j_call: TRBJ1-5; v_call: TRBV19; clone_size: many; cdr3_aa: CASSIYLAGGRNQPQHF; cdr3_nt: TGTGCCAGTAGTATTTACTTGGCGGGGGGTCGCAATCAGCCCCAGCATTTT
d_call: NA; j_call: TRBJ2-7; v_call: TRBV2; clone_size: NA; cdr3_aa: CASRWVSYEQYF; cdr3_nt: TGTGCCAGCAGGTGGGTCAGCTACGAGCAGTACTTC
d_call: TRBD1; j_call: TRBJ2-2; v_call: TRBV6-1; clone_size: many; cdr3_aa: CASSSGQENTGELFF; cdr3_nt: TGTGCCAGCAGCTCTGGACAGGAGAACACCGGGGAGCTGTTTTTT
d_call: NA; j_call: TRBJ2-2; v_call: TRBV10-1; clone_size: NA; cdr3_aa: CASSESGPRSGELFF; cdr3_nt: TGCGCCAGCAGTGAGTCGGGACCAAGGTCCGGGGAGCTGTTTTTT